The rows below give T cell receptor beta chains drawn from one sample of a study of response to subunit inactivated influenza vaccine. TCRdb redid the calling of the RT-PCR reads with MiXCR, one entry per CDR3 protein. Found here are under 200,000 distinct CDR3 sequences, roughly 10% of them singletons; the top ten hold about an eighth. Sequenced here: non-naive T cells sorted from PBMCs, sampled about 6 weeks after vaccination. These receptors came from a man between 50 and 59 years old who received an inactivated influenza vaccine. The CDR3 runs from the conserved cysteine through the conserved F or W. D genes are given only for firm matches. Only some rows state a clone size, as once, few, many or a class for expanded clones.

NA | TRBD2 | TRBJ2-3 | TRBV4-3 | TGCGCCAGCAGTCGAAACCTCCTAGCGGGAGGGCCCTCGGATACGCAGTATTTT | CASSRNLLAGGPSDTQYF
NA | NA | TRBJ2-3 | TRBV20-1 | TGCAGTGCCCCCCACCCTATAGATACGCAGTATTTT | CSAPHPIDTQYF
few | NA | TRBJ2-4 | TRBV15 | TGTGCCACCAGCGGGACCACGCAGGGTGTTCAGTACTTC | CATSGTTQGVQYF
NA | TRBD1 | TRBJ2-1 | TRBV7-9 | TGTGCCAGCAGCTTAGGGACAGGGTACAGGAGTGAGCAGTTCTTC | CASSLGTGYRSEQFF
NA | NA | TRBJ2-3 | TRBV9 | TGTGCCAGCAGCGTAGATCCCCAGGGGAAAGATACGCAGTATTTT | CASSVDPQGKDTQYF
NA | NA | TRBJ2-3 | TRBV19 | TGTGCCAGTAGTCCCGAACCGGCGGCCACAGATACGCAGTATTTT | CASSPEPAATDTQYF
few | NA | TRBJ2-7 | TRBV28 | TGTGCCAGCAGTAAACCCCGGTCAGACCCGTACTTC | CASSKPRSDPYF
few | NA | TRBJ2-3 | TRBV5-1 | TGCGCCAGCAGGGTAGCGACCCATGGGTCCAGCACAGATACGCAGTATTTT | CASRVATHGSSTDTQYF
few | NA | TRBJ1-2 | TRBV20-1 | TGCAGTGCTAGAGCTGATTCTAACTATGGCTACACCTTC | CSARADSNYGYTF
NA | TRBD1 | TRBJ2-4 | TRBV5-6 | TGTGCCAGCAGCTTGCTCTCGGGACAGGGGAGTAACTTC | CASSLLSGQGSNF
few | NA | TRBJ2-3 | TRBV5-6 | TGTGCCAGCAGCTTGGAGGGGTTCACAGATACGCAGTATTTT | CASSLEGFTDTQYF
many | NA | TRBJ2-3 | TRBV27 | TGTGCCAGCAGTTCGGCCAGCGTATGGCCTAAAGGAACAGATACGCAGTATTTT | CASSSASVWPKGTDTQYF
few | TRBD1 | TRBJ2-1 | TRBV20-1 | TGCAGTGCCCCTAGACAGGGAAGGGTGAATGAGCAGTTCTTC | CSAPRQGRVNEQFF
many | TRBD2 | TRBJ2-3 | TRBV10-3 | TGTGCCATCAGTGTGCAGGCGGATGGACTAGCGGAACCGTGGGGCACAGATACGCAGTATTTT | CAISVQADGLAEPWGTDTQYF
few | NA | TRBJ2-7 | TRBV5-6 | TGTGCCAGCAGCTTCTCCCGACAGGCCTACGAGCAGTACTTC | CASSFSRQAYEQYF
few | NA | TRBJ2-5 | TRBV10-3 | TGTGCCATCAGTGATGGGGGGCAAGAGACCCAGTACTTC | CAISDGGQETQYF
few | TRBD2 | TRBJ2-1 | TRBV5-1 | TGCGCCAGCAGCTGGAGCGGGGGCGGCGACAATGAGCAGTTCTTC | CASSWSGGGDNEQFF